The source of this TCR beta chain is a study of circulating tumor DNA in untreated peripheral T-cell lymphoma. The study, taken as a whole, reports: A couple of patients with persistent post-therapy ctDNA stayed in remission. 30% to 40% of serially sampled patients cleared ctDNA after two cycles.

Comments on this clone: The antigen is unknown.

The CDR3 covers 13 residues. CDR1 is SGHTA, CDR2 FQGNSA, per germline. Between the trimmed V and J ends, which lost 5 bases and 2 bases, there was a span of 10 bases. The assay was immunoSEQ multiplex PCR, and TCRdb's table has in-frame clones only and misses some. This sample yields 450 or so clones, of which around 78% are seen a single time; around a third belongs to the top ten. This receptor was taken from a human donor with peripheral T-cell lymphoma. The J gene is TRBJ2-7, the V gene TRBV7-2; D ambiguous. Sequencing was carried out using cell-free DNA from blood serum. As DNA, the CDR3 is TGTGCCAGCAGCCCGCGACAAGCCTACGAGCAGTACTTC. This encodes CASSPRQAYEQYF. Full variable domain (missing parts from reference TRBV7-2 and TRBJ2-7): GAGVSQSPSNKVTEKGKDVELRCDPISGHTALYWYRQSLGQGLEFLIYFQGNSAPDKSGLPSDRFSAERTGGSVSTLTIQRTQQEDSAVYLCASSPRQAYEQYFGPGTRLTVT.